This T cell receptor beta chain was recorded in a study of OX40 agonist ivuxolimab in advanced cancers. As for the study in general: Head and neck, renal cell, melanoma or hepatocellular carcinoma were the cancers that dose-escalation patients had.

Only in-frame clones appear in the TCRdb table, and some are missing; sequencing was by immunoSEQ multiplex PCR. The table has over 80,000 clones, under 95% seen once; the top ten hold 0.4% to 0.55%. Unmatched junction bases numbered 4, after V lost 2 bases and J lost 4 bases. This CDR3 comprises 14 residues. Germline CDR1 SGHRS, CDR2 YFSETQ. The J gene is TRBJ2-3, the V gene TRBV5-1; 7 bases map to TRBD1. This clonotype originated in an adult with an advanced solid tumor such as melanoma, head and neck, liver or kidney cancer. The material was CD4+ or CD8+ T cells sorted from blood, obtained in a trial of the OX40 agonist ivuxolimab. The CDR3 region has the DNA TGCGCCAGCAGCTTCATTACAGGGGCAGATACGCAGTATTTT. Protein: CASSFITGADTQYF.